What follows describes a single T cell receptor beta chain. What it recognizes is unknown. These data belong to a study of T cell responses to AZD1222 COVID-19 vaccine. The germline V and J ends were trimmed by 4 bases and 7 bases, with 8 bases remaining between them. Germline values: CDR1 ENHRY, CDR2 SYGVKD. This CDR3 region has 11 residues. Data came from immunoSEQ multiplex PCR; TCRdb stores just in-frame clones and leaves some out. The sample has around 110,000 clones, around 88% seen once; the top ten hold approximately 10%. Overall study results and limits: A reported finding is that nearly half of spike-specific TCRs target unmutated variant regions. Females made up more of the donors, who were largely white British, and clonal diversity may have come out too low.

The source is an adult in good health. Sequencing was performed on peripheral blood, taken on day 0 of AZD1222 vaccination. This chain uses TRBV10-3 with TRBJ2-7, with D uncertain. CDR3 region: CAISAPLEQYF. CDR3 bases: TGTGCCATCAGTGCCCCACTGGAGCAGTACTTC.